This TCR beta chain was retrieved from a study of blood T cells in healthy people across ages. Study conclusions and caveats: Researchers deemed the diversity estimates from one million T cells underestimates. Measured against age, TCR beta diversity per million T cells decreased in a roughly linear manner. A greater number of naive CD4+ cells and higher diversity distinguished long-lived donors from aged donors.

Comments on this clonotype: Antigen unknown.

CDR3 length: 17 amino acids. The V and J ends lost 3 bases and 1 base, in that order; junction bases with no gene match: 10. Per the germline V gene, CDR1 is SGHDT and CDR2 is YYEEEE. Using a J-beta primer mix together with a sample-barcoded 5' primer, a second PCR was run for about 7 to 12 cycles. Through a template-switch adaptor with 12 random nucleotides, each cDNA molecule received a tag. TCRdb called the 5' RACE reads again in MiXCR, with one record for every CDR3 protein. Counted here are approximately 790,000 distinct CDR3 sequences, less than 80% occurring once; the ten biggest clones make up about a quarter.

This chain links TRBV5-6 with TRBJ2-1, with 7 bases that match TRBD1. Sequencing was done on a sample of blood. The clonotype comes from a man aged 25 to 45 in good health. DNA for the CDR3: TGTGCCAGCAGCTCTAACCTCCGGGACAGTTCCTACAATGAGCAGTTCTTC. Encoded protein: CASSSNLRDSSYNEQFF.